This T cell receptor (beta chain) was captured by sequencing in a study of molecular identifiers for immune sequencing clone quantification. Study information: Replicate RNA from 20,000 or 100,000 naive CD8 T cells formed five aliquots; four were sequenced.

Study results and limitations: Over 98% of effector molecules, yet under 1% of naive-cell molecules, were held by clones above 20 RNA copies.

There are many counts of this clonotype. Its antigen is still unknown. TCRdb re-derived calls from the PCR reads in MiXCR, one entry per CDR3 protein. The table shows about 320,000 distinct CDR3 sequences, with about a fifth occurring only once. V gave up 6 bases and J gave up 0 bases, with 20 bases separating them. Germline lookup yields CDR1 MGHDK and CDR2 SYGVNS. The CDR3 is 17 amino acids. The clonotype comes from a human donor in good health. Some libraries in this study had Jurkat cell RNA spiked in. Source material: naive CD8+ T cells from blood, with Jurkat cell RNA spiked in. Subset of the sample: FACS-sorted CD8+CD4-CCR7+CD45RA+ naive T cells. The chain is built from TRBV25-1 and TRBJ1-1, with a tentative D call TRBD1 (6 bases). The DNA for the CDR3 is TGTGCCAGCAGCCAGGGGCAGAACCCCACCCTGAACACTGAAGCTTTCTTT. Protein product: CASSQGQNPTLNTEAFF.